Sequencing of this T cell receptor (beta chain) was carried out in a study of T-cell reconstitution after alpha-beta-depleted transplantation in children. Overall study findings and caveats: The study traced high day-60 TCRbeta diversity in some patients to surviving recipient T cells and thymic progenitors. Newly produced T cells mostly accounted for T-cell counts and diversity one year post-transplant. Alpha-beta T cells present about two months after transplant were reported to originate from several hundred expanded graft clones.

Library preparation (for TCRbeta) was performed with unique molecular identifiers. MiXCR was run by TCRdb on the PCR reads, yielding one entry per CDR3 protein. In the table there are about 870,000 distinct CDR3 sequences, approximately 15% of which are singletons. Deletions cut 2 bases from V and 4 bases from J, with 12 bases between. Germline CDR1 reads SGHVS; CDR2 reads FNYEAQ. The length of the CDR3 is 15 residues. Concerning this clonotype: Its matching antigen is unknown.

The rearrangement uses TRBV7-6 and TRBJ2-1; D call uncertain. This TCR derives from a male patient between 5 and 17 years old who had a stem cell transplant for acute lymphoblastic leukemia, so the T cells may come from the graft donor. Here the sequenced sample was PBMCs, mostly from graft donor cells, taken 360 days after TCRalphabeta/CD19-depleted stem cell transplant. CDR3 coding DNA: TGTGCCAGCAGCTTAAGGGCTAGGGCGTACAATGAGCAGTTCTTC. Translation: CASSLRARAYNEQFF.